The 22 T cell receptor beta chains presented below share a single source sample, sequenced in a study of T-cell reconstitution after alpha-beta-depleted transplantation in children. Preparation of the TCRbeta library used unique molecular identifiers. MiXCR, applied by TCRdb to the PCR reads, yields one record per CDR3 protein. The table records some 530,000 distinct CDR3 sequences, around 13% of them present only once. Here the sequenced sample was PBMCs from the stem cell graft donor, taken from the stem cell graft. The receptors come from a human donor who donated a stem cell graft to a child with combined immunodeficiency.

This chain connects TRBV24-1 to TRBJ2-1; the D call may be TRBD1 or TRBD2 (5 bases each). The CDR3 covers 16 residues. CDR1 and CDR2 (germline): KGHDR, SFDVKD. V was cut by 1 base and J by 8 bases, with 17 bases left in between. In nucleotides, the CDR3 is TGTGCCACCAGTGATTTTGGGGGTCTTGGGTATCATGAGCAGTTCTTC. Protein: CATSDFGGLGYHEQFF.

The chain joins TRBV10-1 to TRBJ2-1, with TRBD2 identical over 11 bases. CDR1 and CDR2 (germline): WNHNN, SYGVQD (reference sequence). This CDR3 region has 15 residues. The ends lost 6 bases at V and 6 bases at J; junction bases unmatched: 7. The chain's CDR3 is CASSRTSGLINEQFF. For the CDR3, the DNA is TGCGCCAGCAGCAGGACTAGCGGGTTAATCAATGAGCAGTTCTTC.

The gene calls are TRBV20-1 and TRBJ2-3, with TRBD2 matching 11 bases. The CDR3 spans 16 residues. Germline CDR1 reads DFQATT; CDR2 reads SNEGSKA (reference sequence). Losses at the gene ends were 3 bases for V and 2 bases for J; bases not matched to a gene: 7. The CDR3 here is CSASMGLAEATDTQYF. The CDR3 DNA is TGCAGTGCTAGTATGGGACTAGCGGAAGCCACAGATACGCAGTATTTT.

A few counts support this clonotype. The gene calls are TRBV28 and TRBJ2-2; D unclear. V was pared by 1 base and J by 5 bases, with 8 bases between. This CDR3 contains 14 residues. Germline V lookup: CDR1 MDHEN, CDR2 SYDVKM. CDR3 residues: CASSLSPPTGELFF. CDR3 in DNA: TGTGCCAGCAGTTTATCCCCTCCGACCGGGGAGCTGTTTTTT. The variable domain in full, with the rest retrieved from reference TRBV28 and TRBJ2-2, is DVKVTQSSRYLVKRTGEKVFLECVQDMDHENMFWYRQDPGLGLRLIYFSYDVKMKEKGDIPEGYSVSREKKERFSLILESASTNQTSMYLCASSLSPPTGELFFGEGSRLTVL.

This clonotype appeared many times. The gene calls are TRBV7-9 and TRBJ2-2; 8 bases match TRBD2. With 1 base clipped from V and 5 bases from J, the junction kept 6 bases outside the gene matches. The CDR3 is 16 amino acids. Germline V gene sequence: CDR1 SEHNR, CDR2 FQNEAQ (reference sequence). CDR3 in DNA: TGTGCCAGCAGCTTAGGGTCGAGCGGGAGTACCGGGGAGCTGTTTTTT. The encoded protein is CASSLGSSGSTGELFF. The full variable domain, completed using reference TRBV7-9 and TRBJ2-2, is DTGVSQNPRHKITKRGQNVTFRCDPISEHNRLYWYRQTLGQGPEFLTYFQNEAQLEKSRLLSDRFSAERPKGSFSTLEIQRTEQGDSAMYLCASSLGSSGSTGELFFGEGSRLTVL.

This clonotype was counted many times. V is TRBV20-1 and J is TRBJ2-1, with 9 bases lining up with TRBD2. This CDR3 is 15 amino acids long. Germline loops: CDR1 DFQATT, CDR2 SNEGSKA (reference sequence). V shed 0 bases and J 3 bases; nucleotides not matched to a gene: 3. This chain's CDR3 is CSARDRSGGYNEQFF. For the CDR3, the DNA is TGCAGTGCTAGAGATCGTAGCGGGGGCTACAATGAGCAGTTCTTC.

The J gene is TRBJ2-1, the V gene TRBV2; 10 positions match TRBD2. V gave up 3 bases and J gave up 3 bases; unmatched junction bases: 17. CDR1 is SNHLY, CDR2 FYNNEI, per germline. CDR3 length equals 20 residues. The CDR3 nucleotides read TGTGCCAGCAGTGACCCGCCCATTATACTAGCGGGGTCGGTCTACAATGAGCAGTTCTTC. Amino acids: CASSDPPIILAGSVYNEQFF. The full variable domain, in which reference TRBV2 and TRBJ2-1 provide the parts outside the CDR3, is EPEVTQTPSHQVTQMGQEVILRCVPISNHLYFYWYRQILGQKVEFLVSFYNNEISEKSEIFDDQFSVERPDGSNFTLKIRSTKLEDSAMYFCASSDPPIILAGSVYNEQFFGPGTRLTVL.

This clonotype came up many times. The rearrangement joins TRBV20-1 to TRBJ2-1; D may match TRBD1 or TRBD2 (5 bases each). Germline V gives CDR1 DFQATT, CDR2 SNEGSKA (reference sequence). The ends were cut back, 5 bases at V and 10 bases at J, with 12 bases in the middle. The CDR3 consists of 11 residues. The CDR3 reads CSAWDPGEQFF. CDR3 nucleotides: TGCAGTGCTTGGGACCCGGGGGAGCAGTTCTTC.

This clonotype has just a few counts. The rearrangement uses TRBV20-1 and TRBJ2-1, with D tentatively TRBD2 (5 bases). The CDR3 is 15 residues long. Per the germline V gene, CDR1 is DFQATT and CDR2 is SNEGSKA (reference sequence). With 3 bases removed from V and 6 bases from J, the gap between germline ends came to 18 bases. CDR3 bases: TGCAGTGCTAGGGGCGATAGTATCGAGGGCAATGAGCAGTTCTTC. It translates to CSARGDSIEGNEQFF.

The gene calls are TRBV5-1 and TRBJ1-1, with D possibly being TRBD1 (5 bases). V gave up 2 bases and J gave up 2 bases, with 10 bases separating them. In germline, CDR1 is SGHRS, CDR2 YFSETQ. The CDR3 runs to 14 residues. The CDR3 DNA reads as TGCGCCAGCAGCTTCGAGGGGTTTAACACTGAAGCTTTCTTT. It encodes CASSFEGFNTEAFF.

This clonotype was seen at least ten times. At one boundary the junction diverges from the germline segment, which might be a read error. CDR3 protein: CASSLGGTGELFF. The CDR3 region has the DNA TGTGCCAGCAGCTTAGGTGGCACCGGGGAGCTGTTTTTT. This chain joins TRBV12-3 or TRBV12-4 and TRBJ2-2; D is uncertain. This CDR3 contains 13 residues.

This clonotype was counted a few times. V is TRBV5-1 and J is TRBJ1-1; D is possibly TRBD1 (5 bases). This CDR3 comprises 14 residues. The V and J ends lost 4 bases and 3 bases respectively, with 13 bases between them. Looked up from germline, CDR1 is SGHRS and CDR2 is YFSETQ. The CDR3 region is CASSPGVVDTEAFF. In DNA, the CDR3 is TGCGCCAGCAGCCCGGGGGTCGTGGACACTGAAGCTTTCTTT.

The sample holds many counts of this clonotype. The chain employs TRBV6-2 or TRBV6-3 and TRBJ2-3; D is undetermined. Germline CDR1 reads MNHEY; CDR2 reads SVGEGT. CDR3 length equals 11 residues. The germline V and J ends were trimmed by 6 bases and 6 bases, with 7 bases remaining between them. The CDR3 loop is CASSPRDTQYF. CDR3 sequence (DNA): TGTGCCAGCAGCCCCCGGGATACGCAGTATTTT.

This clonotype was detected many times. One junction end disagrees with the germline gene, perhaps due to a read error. CDR3 in DNA: TGTGCCAGCAGCTTAGGTACGGCGAACACTGAAGCTTTCTTT. This translates into CASSLGTANTEAFF. The chain links TRBV12-3 or TRBV12-4 to TRBJ1-1; unclear D gene. This CDR3 region has 14 residues.

CDR3: CASSLAGRPYEQYF. In DNA, the CDR3 is TGTGCCAGCAGCTTAGCGGGACGCCCCTACGAGCAGTACTTC. The rearrangement joins TRBV11-2 to TRBJ2-7; D is perhaps TRBD1 or TRBD2 (5 bases each). The CDR3 length is 14 residues. With 1 base removed from V and 2 bases from J, the gap between germline ends came to 9 bases. Germline CDR1 SGHAT, CDR2 FQNNGV.

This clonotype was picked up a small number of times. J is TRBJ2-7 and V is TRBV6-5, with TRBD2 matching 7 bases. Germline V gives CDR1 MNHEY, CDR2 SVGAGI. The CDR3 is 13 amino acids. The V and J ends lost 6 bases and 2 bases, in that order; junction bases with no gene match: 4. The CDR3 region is CASRWDYTYEQYF. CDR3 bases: TGTGCCAGCAGATGGGACTATACCTACGAGCAGTACTTC.

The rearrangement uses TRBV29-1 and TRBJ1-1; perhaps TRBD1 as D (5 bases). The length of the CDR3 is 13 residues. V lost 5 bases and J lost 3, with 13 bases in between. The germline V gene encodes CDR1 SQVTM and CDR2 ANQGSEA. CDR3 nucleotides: TGCAGCGTTACAAGGGCGGGGGACACTGAAGCTTTCTTT. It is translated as CSVTRAGDTEAFF.

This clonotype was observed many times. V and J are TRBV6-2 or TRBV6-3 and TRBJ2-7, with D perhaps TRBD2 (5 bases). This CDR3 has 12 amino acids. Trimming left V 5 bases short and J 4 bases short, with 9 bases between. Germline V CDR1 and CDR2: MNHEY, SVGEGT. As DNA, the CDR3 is TGTGCCAGCAGTCGCCGGACTTACGAGCAGTACTTC. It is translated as CASSRRTYEQYF.

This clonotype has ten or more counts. The CDR3 DNA sequence: TGCAGTGCTAGAGACCCTGGACGGGAGACGAACGAGCAGTACTTC. Its protein is CSARDPGRETNEQYF. This chain links TRBV20-1 with TRBJ2-7; D perhaps matches TRBD2 (6 bases). Trimming took 0 bases from V and 5 from J, leaving 17 bases between them. The CDR3 is made up of 15 amino acids. Germline V gene data show CDR1 as DFQATT and CDR2 as SNEGSKA (reference sequence).

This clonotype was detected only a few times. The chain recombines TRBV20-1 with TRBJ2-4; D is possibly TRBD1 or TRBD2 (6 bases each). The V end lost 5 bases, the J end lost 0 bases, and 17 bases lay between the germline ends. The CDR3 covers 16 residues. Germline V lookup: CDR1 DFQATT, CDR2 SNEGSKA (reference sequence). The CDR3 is CSARGGLGVAKNIQYF. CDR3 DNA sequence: TGCAGTGCTCGAGGGGGGCTCGGGGTAGCCAAAAACATTCAGTACTTC.

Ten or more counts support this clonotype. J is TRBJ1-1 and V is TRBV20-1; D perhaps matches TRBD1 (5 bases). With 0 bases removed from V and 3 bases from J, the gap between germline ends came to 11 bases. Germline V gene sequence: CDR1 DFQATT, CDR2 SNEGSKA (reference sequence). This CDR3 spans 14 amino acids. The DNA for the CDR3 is TGCAGTGCTAGAGATTGGGGGAGCGACACTGAAGCTTTCTTT. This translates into CSARDWGSDTEAFF.

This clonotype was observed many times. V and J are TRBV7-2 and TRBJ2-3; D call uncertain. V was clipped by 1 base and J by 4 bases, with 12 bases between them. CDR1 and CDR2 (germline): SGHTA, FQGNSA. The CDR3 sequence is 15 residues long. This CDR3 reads CASSLGGSYADTQYF. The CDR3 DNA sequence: TGTGCCAGCAGCTTAGGCGGAAGCTATGCAGATACGCAGTATTTT.